This is a list of T cell receptor beta chains from one sample in a study of T cells in localized non-small cell lung cancer. Using immunoSEQ multiplex PCR, the repertoire was profiled, and TCRdb retains in-frame clones only, with some absent. The sample includes a few thousand clones, 30% to 40% of them seen just once. This material consisted of lung tumor tissue, taken before any cancer treatment. These receptors originate from a man aged 35-75 years with stage II squamous cell lung carcinoma. Both conserved end residues are part of each CDR3. The D gene is left open where the match is weak. Part of the rows lack a size; the others show once, few, many or a class for expanded clones.

-	few	TRBJ2-2	TRBV7-5	TGTGCCAGCAGCTCCCCCCCCTCCCCTTTAAACACCGGGGAGCTGTTTTTT	CASSSPPSPLNTGELFF
-	-	TRBJ1-1	TRBV19	TGTGCCAGTAGTCCCGAAATTACAGTCGAAGCTTTCTTT	CASSPEITVEAFF
TRBD2	-	TRBJ2-1	TRBV5-1	TGCGCCAGCAGCTTGCCTAGCGGGGGGGCCGGTGAGCAGTTCTTC	CASSLPSGGAGEQFF
-	few	TRBJ1-1	TRBV18	TGTGCCAGCTCACGAGTTGAGAACACTGAAGCTTTCTTT	CASSRVENTEAFF
-	medium-sized	TRBJ1-2	TRBV7-4	TGTGCCAGCAGCTTTGGCAGGGGATATGGCTACACCTTC	CASSFGRGYGYTF
-	-	TRBJ1-1	TRBV5-1	TGCGCCAGCAGCTTGGCCGGGACACCGAACACTGAAGCTTTCTTT	CASSLAGTPNTEAFF
TRBD1	-	TRBJ1-4	TRBV29-1	TGCAGCGTTGCAGAGCCCCTACAGGGGAAATGGGAAAAACTGTTTTTT	CSVAEPLQGKWEKLFF
-	-	TRBJ2-7	TRBV7-5	TGTGCCAGCAGCCCGGGCGGGCTCTCCTACGAGCAGTACTTC	CASSPGGLSYEQYF
TRBD1	-	TRBJ2-7	TRBV18	TGTGCCAGCTCACCGGTTCGAGGACAGGGATCAAACGAGCAGTACTTC	CASSPVRGQGSNEQYF
TRBD2	-	TRBJ2-2	TRBV30	TGTGCCTGGAGTGTACTCCGGGGGCGGGTGCTAGCGGGAGGAGCCGGGGAGCTGTTTTTT	CAWSVLRGRVLAGGAGELFF
-	-	TRBJ2-7	TRBV5-1	TGCGCCAGCAGCACCGGGACGGCAGTCTACGAGCAGTACTTC	CASSTGTAVYEQYF
TRBD2	-	TRBJ2-1	TRBV11-3	TGTGCCAGCAGCTTTCTAGCGGGACTTTACAATGAGCAGTTCTTC	CASSFLAGLYNEQFF
TRBD2	few	TRBJ2-2	TRBV5-1	TGCGCCAGCAAATCGACTAGCGGGGGATCCGGGGAGCTGTTTTTT	CASKSTSGGSGELFF
-	few	TRBJ2-7	TRBV9	TGTGCCAGCAGCGTAGACTTACGTTACGAGCAGTACTTC	CASSVDLRYEQYF
TRBD1	-	TRBJ1-4	TRBV11-3	TGTGCCAGCAGCTTTTTTATGGGGACAGCTAATGAAAAACTGTTTTTT	CASSFFMGTANEKLFF
TRBD1	-	TRBJ2-1	TRBV19	TGTGCCAGTAGTATCCCCCGTCGGGTAGTTGGACAGGGGAGGAATGAGCAGTTCTTC	CASSIPRRVVGQGRNEQFF
-	-	TRBJ2-7	TRBV13	TGTGCCAGCAGCTTAGCCGGGCCCGGGTTCTACGAGCAGTACTTC	CASSLAGPGFYEQYF
-	-	TRBJ1-5	TRBV30	TGTGCCTGGAGTGTAGGGGGGGTCAATCAGCCCCAGCATTTT	CAWSVGGVNQPQHF
-	-	TRBJ1-6	TRBV19	TGTGCCAGTAGTATTTCCTGGACAATCAAGAATTCACCCCTCCACTTT	CASSISWTIKNSPLHF
-	-	TRBJ2-5	TRBV9	TGTGCCAGCAGCGTAGGACCCGCAAGGCGGAGTGAGACCCAGTACTTC	CASSVGPARRSETQYF
-	-	TRBJ1-2	TRBV19	TGTGCCAGTAGTATAACAGGCCTGACTGGGGGCTACACCTTC	CASSITGLTGGYTF
-	few	TRBJ2-3	TRBV9	TGTGCCAGCGCTGGGAATGCAGATACGCAGTATTTT	CASAGNADTQYF
TRBD1	few	TRBJ1-1	TRBV6-8	TGTGCCAGCAGTTTTAACAGGGGTACTGAAGCTTTCTTT	CASSFNRGTEAFF
-	few	TRBJ2-1	TRBV9	TGTGCCAGCAGCGTAGAGGACAGACGAGGGGGGCAGTTCTTC	CASSVEDRRGGQFF
-	many	TRBJ1-5	TRBV9	TGTGCCAGCAGCGTAGGTTCGGGGGTGGGTCAGCCCCAGCATTTT	CASSVGSGVGQPQHF
-	-	TRBJ1-6	TRBV29-1	TGCAGCGCTGCCGGGGTAGGGAATTCACCCCTCCACTTT	CSAAGVGNSPLHF
TRBD2	-	TRBJ2-5	TRBV30	TGTGCCTGGAGACGACTAGCGACCCAAGAGACCCAGTACTTC	CAWRRLATQETQYF
-	once	TRBJ2-7	TRBV11-3	TGTGCCAGCAGCTCTTTACGGGTCCCGGGGGAGCAGTACTTC	CASSSLRVPGEQYF
TRBD2	few	TRBJ2-2	TRBV11-3	TGTGCCAGCAGCTTAGAAGGACTAGCGGGGGAAAAGCTGTTTTTT	CASSLEGLAGEKLFF
-	-	TRBJ2-1	TRBV9	TGTGCCAGCAGCGTAACCCCCGGCTACAATGAGCAGTTCTTC	CASSVTPGYNEQFF
-	few	TRBJ2-6	TRBV1	TGCGCCAGCAGCCAAGACCAGCGGGAGGGCCCTGGGGCCAACGTCCTGACTTTC	CASSQDQREGPGANVLTF
-	-	TRBJ2-2	TRBV9	TGTGCCAGCTCGATGGACTATCTAGTCACCGGGGAGCTGTTTTTT	CASSMDYLVTGELFF
TRBD2	few	TRBJ2-7	TRBV11-3	TGTGCCAGCAGCAAGGGACTAGCGGAGCTACGCTACGAGCAGTACTTC	CASSKGLAELRYEQYF
-	few	TRBJ1-2	TRBV11-3	TGTGCCAGCAGCCACGCTAGGAAGTTAGATGGCTACACCTTC	CASSHARKLDGYTF
-	-	TRBJ1-1	TRBV5-1	TGCGCCAGCAGCTTGGGATACATGAACACTGAAGCTTTCTTT	CASSLGYMNTEAFF
-	few	TRBJ1-4	TRBV30	TGTGCCTGGAACCGGGGGGTGAATGAAAAACTGTTTTTT	CAWNRGVNEKLFF
TRBD2	-	TRBJ2-1	TRBV19	TGTGGGTCTAGCGGCAGCTCCTACAATGAGCAGTTCTTC	CGSSGSSYNEQFF
-	-	TRBJ2-7	TRBV30	TGTGCCTGGAGTACCCCGGGCCCTTCTCTCCGGCCCTACGAGCAGTACTTC	CAWSTPGPSLRPYEQYF
TRBD2	-	TRBJ2-5	TRBV19	TGTGCCAGTAGTATAGTTAGCGGGGAAGAGACCCAGTACTTC	CASSIVSGEETQYF
-	-	TRBJ1-4	TRBV10-2	TGCGCCAGCAGTACCCCCTTGTCGGGGTCAACTAATGAAAAACTGTTTTTT	CASSTPLSGSTNEKLFF
TRBD1	-	TRBJ1-3	TRBV5-1	TGCGCCAGCAGCTGGGGGCCGGGACAGATAAGCTCTGGAAACACCATATATTTT	CASSWGPGQISSGNTIYF
TRBD2	few	TRBJ2-1	TRBV6-8	TGTGCCAGCAGTCTCGGACTAGCGGGGTGGAGCTCCTACAATGAGCAGTTCTTC	CASSLGLAGWSSYNEQFF
TRBD1	-	TRBJ2-1	TRBV5-1	TGCGCCAGCAGCACCGACGGGACAGCTGCTAATGAGCAGTTCTTC	CASSTDGTAANEQFF
-	few	TRBJ1-1	TRBV6-8	TGTGCCAGCAGTTACTCCTACGTGAGGGACACTGAAGCTTTCTTT	CASSYSYVRDTEAFF
-	few	TRBJ1-1	TRBV11-3	TGTGCCAGCAGCTACCTGATCGCAGGGAGGACTGAAGCTTTCTTT	CASSYLIAGRTEAFF
-	-	TRBJ2-7	TRBV19	TGTGCCAGTAGCCAAGGGCCCTACGAGCAGTACTTC	CASSQGPYEQYF
-	few	TRBJ1-3	TRBV19	TGTGCCAGTAGTATAGGTGGGCACACCATATATTTT	CASSIGGHTIYF
-	few	TRBJ2-6	TRBV6-8	TGTGCCAGCAGTTGGTCAAGGGGGGAGAGCGTCCTGACTTTC	CASSWSRGESVLTF
TRBD1	-	TRBJ1-4	TRBV30	TGTGCCTTGACACCGGGACAGATTAATGAAAAACTGTTTTTT	CALTPGQINEKLFF
-	few	TRBJ2-7	TRBV9	TGTGCCAGCAGCTCCACGGGTAACGAGCAGTACTTC	CASSSTGNEQYF
TRBD2	-	TRBJ2-2	TRBV11-3	TGTGCCAGCAGGCGGGGGGCAGGGAACACCGGGGAGCTGTTTTTT	CASRRGAGNTGELFF
-	few	TRBJ2-7	TRBV9	TGTGCCAGCAGCTTGGACCCGCAGTCCTACGAGCAGTACTTC	CASSLDPQSYEQYF
-	-	TRBJ2-5	TRBV19	TGTGCCAGTAGTAAAGGACAAGAGACCCAGTACTTC	CASSKGQETQYF